The T cell receptor (beta chain) under discussion was sequenced for a study of Tregs in tolerant kidney transplant recipients. Whole-study results and caveats: In tolerant patients, donor-specific Tregs outgrew total Tregs, suggesting antigen-driven expansion. Changing PCR primers prevented nucleotide comparison between some patients' samples.

Mixed chimerism was transient after nonmyeloablative marrow transplants from related graft donors. Thawed PBMCs were FACS-sorted into unstimulated CD4+CD25+CD127- regulatory T cells, CD4+CD25- non-regulatory cells, CD4 and CD8 cells. Clones were sequenced by immunoSEQ multiplex PCR, and TCRdb holds only the in-frame ones, with some missing. This table holds some 25,000 clones. Germline V gene sequence: CDR1 MNHEY, CDR2 SVGEGT. V trimming: 5 bases; J trimming: 1 base; junction bases outside the gene matches: 9. CDR3 length: 16 residues. In regard to this clone: Its antigen is currently unknown. The read terminates 3 residues before the CDR3 end, so the remaining end is supplied by the germline J gene.

The sample in question was CD4+ T cells from blood (PBMCs), obtained 6 months after the transplant. This clonotype was obtained from a human patient who received a combined kidney and bone marrow transplant. Some T cells may arise from the graft donor. The V call is TRBV6-2 or TRBV6-3, the J call TRBJ1-1; 8 nucleotides line up with TRBD1. Here the CDR3 reads CASSHHPGQENTEAFF. CDR3 DNA, as far as it was read: TGTGCCAGCAGTCACCATCCGGGACAGGAGAACACTGAA.